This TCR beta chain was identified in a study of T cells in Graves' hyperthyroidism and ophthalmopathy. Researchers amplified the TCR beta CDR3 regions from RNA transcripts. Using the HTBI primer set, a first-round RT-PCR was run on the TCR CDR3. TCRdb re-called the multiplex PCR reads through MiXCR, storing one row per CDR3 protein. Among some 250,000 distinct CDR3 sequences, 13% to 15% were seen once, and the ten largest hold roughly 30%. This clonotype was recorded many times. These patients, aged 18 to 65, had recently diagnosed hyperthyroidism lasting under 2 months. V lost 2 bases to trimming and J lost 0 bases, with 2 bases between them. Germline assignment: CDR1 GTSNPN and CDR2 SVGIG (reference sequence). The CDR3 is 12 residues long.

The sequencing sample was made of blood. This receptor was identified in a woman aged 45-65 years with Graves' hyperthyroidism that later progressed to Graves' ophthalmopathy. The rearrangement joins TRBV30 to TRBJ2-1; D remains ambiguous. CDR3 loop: CAWSHSYNEQFF. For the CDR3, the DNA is TGTGCCTGGAGTCACTCCTACAATGAGCAGTTCTTC.